This record looks at one T cell receptor (beta chain) sequence and its context. The antigen is unknown. The data belong to a study of T cell responses to AZD1222 COVID-19 vaccine. Broader study findings: Repertoires were sampled only after the peak T cell response. Breadth and depth of Spike-specific TCRs rose after two AZD1222 doses. Seropositivity was recorded at baseline in only a handful of AZD1222 recipients.

Trimming left V 3 bases short and J 5 bases short, with 5 bases between. This CDR3 is built from 12 residues. Germline V lookup: CDR1 MDHEN, CDR2 SYDVKM. TCRdb keeps only in-frame clones here, not all; method: immunoSEQ multiplex PCR. The sample records approximately 120,000 clones, around 90% being singletons. Sequencing was performed on peripheral blood, taken on day 0 of AZD1222 vaccination. The receptor was derived from an adult in good health. The chain is built from TRBV28 and TRBJ2-1, with unresolved D. Here the CDR3 reads CASSFLHNEQFF. The CDR3 DNA follows: TGTGCCAGCAGTTTCTTACACAATGAGCAGTTCTTC. The whole variable domain, filled in from reference TRBV28 and TRBJ2-1, reads DVKVTQSSRYLVKRTGEKVFLECVQDMDHENMFWYRQDPGLGLRLIYFSYDVKMKEKGDIPEGYSVSREKKERFSLILESASTNQTSMYLCASSFLHNEQFFGPGTRLTVL.